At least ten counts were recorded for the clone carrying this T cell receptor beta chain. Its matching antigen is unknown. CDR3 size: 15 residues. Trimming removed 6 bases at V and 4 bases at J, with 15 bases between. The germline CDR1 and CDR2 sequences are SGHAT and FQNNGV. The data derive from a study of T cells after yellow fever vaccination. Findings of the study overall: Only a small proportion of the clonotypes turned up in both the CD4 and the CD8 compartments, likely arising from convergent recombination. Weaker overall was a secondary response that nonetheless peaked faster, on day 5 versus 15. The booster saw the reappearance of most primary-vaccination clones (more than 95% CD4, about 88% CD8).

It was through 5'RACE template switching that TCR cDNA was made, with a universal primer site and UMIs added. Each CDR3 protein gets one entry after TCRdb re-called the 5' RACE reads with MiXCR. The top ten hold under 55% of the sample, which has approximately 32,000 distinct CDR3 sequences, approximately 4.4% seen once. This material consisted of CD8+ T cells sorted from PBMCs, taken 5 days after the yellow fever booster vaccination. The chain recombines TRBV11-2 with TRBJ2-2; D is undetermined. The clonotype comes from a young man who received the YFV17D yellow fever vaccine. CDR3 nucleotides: TGTGCCAGCAGTCCAAATGGCCGGGCCACCGGGGAGCTGTTTTTT. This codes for CASSPNGRATGELFF.